Listed below are T cell receptor beta chains from one sample, sequenced in a study of vaccination effects on CD4 cells after COVID-19. The antigens of these receptors remain unknown. Sequencing was performed with immunoSEQ multiplex PCR; in TCRdb, only in-frame clones are kept and a portion is missing. This sample has approximately 15,000 clones, with approximately 68% found just once. The sample was CD4+ T cells from PBMCs cultured with HCoV-NL63 spike peptides, taken after COVID-19 vaccination. Receptor source: a human donor who received a COVID-19 vaccine. CDR3s include the opening cysteine and the closing phenylalanine or tryptophan. The order of the fields is CDR3 DNA, CDR3 protein, D gene, V gene, J gene, clone size. D genes are given only for firm matches. The size entry is marked missing in some rows and otherwise reads once, few, many or a size class.

cdr3_nt: TGTGCCAGCAGTTCCGGGACAGGCAGGTCCTGGCACTACGAGCAGTACTTC
cdr3_aa: CASSSGTGRSWHYEQYF
d_call: TRBD1
v_call: TRBV5-4
j_call: TRBJ2-7
clone_size: NA

cdr3_nt: TGTGCCAGCTCACCTCGCGCCGAGACCCAGTACTTC
cdr3_aa: CASSPRAETQYF
d_call: NA
v_call: TRBV18
j_call: TRBJ2-5
clone_size: NA

cdr3_nt: TGCGCCAGCAGCTTAAACGCCGGGGCCAACGTCCTGACTTTC
cdr3_aa: CASSLNAGANVLTF
d_call: NA
v_call: TRBV5-1
j_call: TRBJ2-6
clone_size: NA

cdr3_nt: TGTGCCAGCAATGACAGGGTTTTCTCACCCCTCCACTTT
cdr3_aa: CASNDRVFSPLHF
d_call: TRBD1
v_call: TRBV6-6
j_call: TRBJ1-6
clone_size: NA

cdr3_nt: TGCGCCAGCAGCCACCGGACAGATGGCTACACCTTC
cdr3_aa: CASSHRTDGYTF
d_call: NA
v_call: TRBV4-3
j_call: TRBJ1-2
clone_size: few

cdr3_nt: TGTGCCAGCAGCTTCCGAAGATCCGGCGAAAGCACAGATACGCAGTATTTT
cdr3_aa: CASSFRRSGESTDTQYF
d_call: NA
v_call: TRBV5-6
j_call: TRBJ2-3
clone_size: NA

cdr3_nt: TGTGCCAGCAGTTACGCGGGCCGATCGATGGTCGGCTACACCTTC
cdr3_aa: CASSYAGRSMVGYTF
d_call: NA
v_call: TRBV6-5
j_call: TRBJ1-2
clone_size: NA

cdr3_nt: TGTGCCAGCAGTTCAGGGTTGGGCAATCAGCCCCAGCATTTT
cdr3_aa: CASSSGLGNQPQHF
d_call: NA
v_call: TRBV2
j_call: TRBJ1-5
clone_size: few

cdr3_nt: TGTGCCAGCAGCCAGGGGTCGGGCTACACCTTC
cdr3_aa: CASSQGSGYTF
d_call: NA
v_call: TRBV6-5
j_call: TRBJ1-2
clone_size: NA

cdr3_nt: TGTGCCAGCAGCCCCTTCGAAAACTACGAGCAGTACTTC
cdr3_aa: CASSPFENYEQYF
d_call: NA
v_call: TRBV12-3/TRBV12-4
j_call: TRBJ2-7
clone_size: NA

cdr3_nt: TGTGCCAGCAGCCGGACAGGGGGCTACAATGAGCAGTTCTTC
cdr3_aa: CASSRTGGYNEQFF
d_call: TRBD1
v_call: TRBV3-1/TRBV3-2
j_call: TRBJ2-1
clone_size: few

cdr3_nt: TGTGCCAGCAGCTTAGCAGAAGGGCGCTATGGCTACACCTTC
cdr3_aa: CASSLAEGRYGYTF
d_call: NA
v_call: TRBV7-2
j_call: TRBJ1-2
clone_size: NA

cdr3_nt: TGTGCCATTAGTGAGCCTAAAACTCCCCTCATCCTCTTC
cdr3_aa: CAISEPKTPLILF
d_call: NA
v_call: TRBV10-3
j_call: TRBJ2-1
clone_size: NA

cdr3_nt: TGTGCCAGCAGCTTGAGAGGGTCCGGGAAAGAGACCCAGTACTTC
cdr3_aa: CASSLRGSGKETQYF
d_call: NA
v_call: TRBV7-2
j_call: TRBJ2-5
clone_size: NA

cdr3_nt: TGTGCCAGCAGTGAATATTCCGGGGTTGGGAACACTGAAGCTTTCTTT
cdr3_aa: CASSEYSGVGNTEAFF
d_call: NA
v_call: TRBV25-1
j_call: TRBJ1-1
clone_size: NA

cdr3_nt: TGTGCCAGCAGATCGGACAGTCCCCAGCCCCAGCATTTT
cdr3_aa: CASRSDSPQPQHF
d_call: NA
v_call: TRBV6-5
j_call: TRBJ1-5
clone_size: NA

cdr3_nt: TGTGCCAGCAGTGAAATTCCCAGGGATACGCAGTATTTT
cdr3_aa: CASSEIPRDTQYF
d_call: NA
v_call: TRBV6-1
j_call: TRBJ2-3
clone_size: NA

cdr3_nt: TGTGCCAGCAGCCAACGAGCGACAGTGAACACTGAAGCTTTCTTT
cdr3_aa: CASSQRATVNTEAFF
d_call: NA
v_call: TRBV14
j_call: TRBJ1-1
clone_size: few

cdr3_nt: TGTGCCAGCAGCTATAAGTTACAGGGGGACACTGAAGCTTTCTTT
cdr3_aa: CASSYKLQGDTEAFF
d_call: TRBD1
v_call: TRBV5-4
j_call: TRBJ1-1
clone_size: NA

cdr3_nt: TGTGCCAGCAACTTATATGGTTCACCCCTCCACTTT
cdr3_aa: CASNLYGSPLHF
d_call: NA
v_call: TRBV2
j_call: TRBJ1-6
clone_size: NA